These 8 T cell receptor beta chains came from one sample sequenced in a study of T-cell reconstitution after alpha-beta-depleted transplantation in children. Researchers prepared the TCRbeta library using unique molecular identifiers, the study reports. Each CDR3 protein gets one entry after TCRdb re-called the PCR reads with MiXCR. The sample has 200,000 to 250,000 distinct CDR3 sequences, roughly a tenth seen once. The sample here was PBMCs from the stem cell graft donor, taken from the stem cell graft. The receptors were gathered from a human donor who donated a stem cell graft to a child with acute lymphoblastic leukemia.

V usage is TRBV4-3 and J usage is TRBJ2-2; TRBD2 agrees at 10 bases. CDR3 size: 19 residues. Germline V CDR1 and CDR2: LGHNA, YSLEER. Unmatched junction bases numbered 7, after V lost 0 bases and J lost 0 bases. The CDR3 DNA sequence: TGCGCCAGCAGCCAAGATGGGAAGCGGGGGGGCGCGAACACCGGGGAGCTGTTTTTT. It is translated as CASSQDGKRGGANTGELFF.

The chain has TRBV18 and TRBJ1-2; D might be TRBD1 (6 bases). Germline-derived CDR1 and CDR2 are KGHSH and LQKENI. The CDR3 consists of 13 residues. V lost 0 bases and J lost 13, with 15 bases in between. CDR3 sequence (DNA): TGTGCCAGCTCACCACCCTCAGGGGACCTTAGCACCTTC. Translation gives CASSPPSGDLSTF.

There are many counts of this clonotype. The chain carries TRBV25-1 and TRBJ2-1; TRBD2 agrees at 8 bases. The germline CDR1 and CDR2 sequences are MGHDK and SYGVNS. V was pared by 1 base and J by 9 bases, with 14 bases of the junction left unmatched. The CDR3 contains 17 residues. The CDR3 here is CASSEWDGGGTQLEQFF. The CDR3 DNA reads as TGTGCCAGCAGTGAATGGGATGGCGGGGGGACCCAACTTGAGCAGTTCTTC.

J is TRBJ1-1 and V is TRBV4-3, with D hard to call. The CDR3 loop spans 15 amino acids. The germline V gene encodes CDR1 LGHNA and CDR2 YSLEER. The V end lost 3 bases, the J end lost 1 base, and 12 bases lay between the germline ends. CDR3 sequence: CASSHTAVGNTEAFF. DNA for the CDR3: TGCGCCAGCAGCCATACGGCGGTCGGGAACACTGAAGCTTTCTTT.

This clonotype was recorded at least ten times. The genes are TRBV6-5 and TRBJ2-2, with D possibly being TRBD2 (5 bases). Germline values: CDR1 MNHEY, CDR2 SVGAGI. This CDR3 contains 13 residues. Trimming took 9 bases from V and 1 from J, leaving 9 bases between them. The CDR3 bases are TGTGCCAGTAGGACTGAGAACACCGGGGAGCTGTTTTTT. It translates to CASRTENTGELFF.

This chain joins TRBV7-6 and TRBJ2-7; D call uncertain. CDR1 and CDR2 from the germline V gene are SGHVS and FNYEAQ. The length of the CDR3 is 15 residues. V was pared by 4 bases and J by 4 bases, with 17 bases between. CDR3 sequence (DNA): TGTGCCAGCAGCTGGGCAACAGCCATAGTTTACGAGCAGTACTTC. This encodes CASSWATAIVYEQYF.

This clonotype was recorded many times. The chain links TRBV7-2 to TRBJ2-7; the D is unclear. Germline CDR1 reads SGHTA; CDR2 reads FQGNSA. The CDR3 is made up of 12 amino acids. V was clipped by 5 bases and J by 2 bases, with 7 bases between them. The chain's CDR3 is CASSRTTYEQYF. In DNA, the CDR3 is TGTGCCAGCAGCCGAACTACCTACGAGCAGTACTTC.

This clonotype was recorded many times. The chain is built from TRBV12-3 or TRBV12-4 and TRBJ2-7; 8 bases agree with TRBD1. V shed 5 bases, J shed 1 base, and the junction held 10 bases outside the gene matches. The length of the CDR3 is 16 residues. CDR3 loop: CASSLMTGDRSYEQYF. The CDR3 coding sequence is TGTGCCAGCAGTCTTATGACAGGGGACAGATCCTACGAGCAGTACTTC.